The next 3 T cell receptor beta chains were all read from a single sample in a study of cytomegalovirus exposure and HLA in healthy donors (dated by TCRdb to about 2017). Library prep was done by the immunoSEQ multiplex PCR assay. TCRdb's version of the immuneACCESS table is confined to in-frame rearrangements and falls short of the full clone set. An unresolved V gene accounts for under half of the shortfall where checked; the remainder is of unknown origin. The table for this sample lists 300,000 or so clones; 88% of them were counted only once. The ten largest account for approximately 0.96% of the sample. Sequenced sample: PBMCs. These receptors originate from a man under 40 in good health and CMV-seronegative.

This chain joins TRBV5-6 and TRBJ2-7, with D perhaps matching TRBD2 (7 bases). The germline CDR1 and CDR2 sequences are SGHDT and YYEEEE. The V gene lost 4 bases and the J gene lost 0 bases, with 17 bases spanning the gap. This CDR3 has 16 amino acids. The CDR3 loop is CASSDVGRGNSYEQYF. CDR3 nucleotides: TGTGCCAGCAGCGACGTGGGGAGGGGGAACTCCTACGAGCAGTACTTC.

The chain combines TRBV10-3 with TRBJ2-5; no firm D call. Trimming took off 4 bases at V and 8 bases at J, with 14 bases between the two ends. The CDR3 is 13 amino acids. Per the germline V gene, CDR1 is ENHRY and CDR2 is SYGVKD. The CDR3 bases are TGTGCCATCAGTGGCAATGGGCAGGCTACCCAGTACTTC. This sequence encodes CAISGNGQATQYF.

The gene calls are TRBV7-9 and TRBJ1-5; TRBD1 is a possible D gene (5 bases). The germline CDR1 and CDR2 sequences are SEHNR and FQNEAQ (reference sequence). V lost 4 bases and J 8 bases, leaving 18 bases between the germline ends. This CDR3 has 15 residues. The CDR3 here is CASSSARGGWEPQHF. CDR3 DNA sequence: TGTGCCAGCAGCTCCGCTCGGGGGGGATGGGAGCCCCAGCATTTT.